This paragraph reports one TCR gamma chain. What antigen it recognizes has not been identified. No quality values exist for individual bases; no much larger clone is one base distant. This specimen belongs to a study of Vδ1+ human thymocytes listed by TCRdb under 2018. With respect to the entire study: The study characterised mRNA-level TRG and TRD CDR3 repertoires of highly purified Vdelta1+ thymocytes from young children as a data resource. Validation of the multiplex-based CDR3 amplicon strategy against 5'RACE-based CDR3 amplicon generation methods had been performed previously.

Thymic samples were depleted of alphabeta T cells, then CD3+ TCRVdelta1+ TCRVdelta2- thymocytes were FACS-sorted. The purity of the sorted Vdelta1+ thymocytes fell between roughly 98% and 99.6%. The thymic specimens were obtained from 7 or 8 paediatric patients, aged 5 days to 15 months, who were having corrective cardiac surgery. The thymic tissue was dispersed, and mononuclear cells were isolated using a Histopaque-1077 density gradient. Staining used anti-TCRVdelta1 clone TS8.2, anti-TCRVdelta2 clone B6, anti-CD3 clone HIT3a and anti-TCRalphabeta clone IP26 antibodies. From V the trimming removes 9 bases and from J it removes 10 bases, while the gene matches leave 12 bases of the junction unaccounted for. Inclusive of the bounding cysteine and phenylalanine, the CDR3 is 11 residues long. Only the CDR3 DNA is retained, 33 bases long and in frame from the first base. The germline V gene (reference sequence) supplies CDR1 VTNTFY and CDR2 YDVSTARD.

Here is what the overall study found, with its caveats: Many TRG clonotypes were found to be shared between donors (up to roughly 7x10^3), whereas TRD repertoires were found to be essentially private (max roughly 120 shared). Because no clustering by age or sex was seen, donors were not stratified by age or sex in the analyses. Because unexpected Vdelta2 sequences could lead to misinterpretation of bulk repertoire data, the authors recommended using highly purified populations and single-cell validation. Even though sort purity was high, roughly 20% of thymic TRD sequences were Vdelta2 (and few were Vdelta3), which was not the case for the peripheral blood Vdelta1+ controls. The thymic TRG and TRD repertoires appeared highly polyclonal, with Gaussian CDR3 length distributions, in contrast to the oligoclonal repertoires of peripheral blood.

RNA extraction was carried out with the RNeasy mini kit, and reverse transcription was then done using Superscript III. CDR3 amplicons were produced by multiplex PCR using pooled V-gene forward primers and a constant-region reverse primer with Illumina adaptor overhangs. After gel purification, the amplicons were indexed with Nextera index primers over approximately 8 extra PCR cycles and then purified using AMPure XP beads. Libraries were sequenced on an Illumina MiSeq with paired-end 250 bp reads, dual indexing and roughly 20% PhiX spike-in. The original pipeline was this. FastQC was used to check read quality, and ea-utils fastq-join was used to merge TRG read pairs. Sequences were annotated with IMGT/HighV-QUEST, keeping only productive sequences with unambiguous V-gene assignment; clonotypes were defined by identical CDR3 sequence. VDJtools 1.1.1, tcR 2.2.3, Treemap and vegan Shannon diversity in R 3.4.4 were used for downstream analysis. TCRdb called clones afresh from the public reads with CATT; identical DNA rows were later merged. The V and J calls follow TCRdb's processing rather than the paper's. Here the sample has some 11,000 gamma-chain clones; around 42% occur a single time. 2% of the sample lies in the top ten.

The sequence came from a boy less than two years old who had congenital heart surgery. The chain is made from TRGV3 and TRGJ1 or TRGJ2. Sequenced input: Vdelta1+ gamma-delta thymocytes from the thymus. Per the publication, the cell subset or site label means: FACS-sorted CD3+ TCRalphabeta- TCRVdelta1+ TCRVdelta2- thymocytes. In nucleotide form, the sequence is TGTGCCACCGTGACGAGAAGCAAGAAACTCTTT. Its translation is CATVTRSKKLF.